Here is one T cell receptor beta chain with its context. This record belongs to a study of blood T cell repertoires in COVID-19. About the study: Collection of acute and convalescent COVID-19 samples took place in the United States, Italy and Spain. T cells, B-cell-depleted T cells, or PBMCs provided the cDNA or gDNA that served as material.

V lost 0 bases, J lost 3 bases, and 2 bases stayed unmatched. The length of the CDR3 is 16 residues. The germline gives CDR1 MNHEY, CDR2 SVGAGI. As processed by the authors: From reference gene primer amplification, estimates of nucleated cell counts were derived. Sequenced by immunoSEQ multiplex PCR; TCRdb stores in-frame clones only, minus some. V and J calls and clone size are copied from that table; D and trimming were computed from the DNA. Here the sample spans about 61,000 clones, 88% being singletons. Input material: peripheral blood. This chain connects TRBV6-5 to TRBJ2-1, with 10 bases identical to TRBD1. The source of this sequence is a woman in her forties or fifties with active or convalescent COVID-19. The CDR3 loop reads CASSYSGTGDYNEQFF. DNA for the CDR3: TGTGCCAGCAGTTACTCCGGGACAGGGGACTACAATGAGCAGTTCTTC.